Listed here are 20 T cell receptor beta chains from one sample, sequenced in a study of OX40 agonist ivuxolimab in advanced cancers. Generated by immunoSEQ multiplex PCR, the TCRdb table keeps only in-frame clones and is missing some. The sample shows 30,000 to 35,000 clones, approximately 89% of them seen only once. Sequencing used CD4+ or CD8+ T cells sorted from blood, obtained in a trial of the OX40 agonist ivuxolimab. The receptors originated from an adult with an advanced solid tumor such as melanoma, head and neck, liver or kidney cancer.

The DNA of the CDR3 is TGTGCCAGCATACGAACCTACAATGAGCAGTTCTTC. Translating gives CASIRTYNEQFF. The gene calls are TRBV2 and TRBJ2-1; D is undetermined. Per germline, CDR1 SNHLY and CDR2 FYNNEI. V was pared by 7 bases and J by 2 bases, with 6 bases between. The CDR3 has 12 amino acids. The full variable domain, its missing parts supplied by reference TRBV2 and TRBJ2-1, is EPEVTQTPSHQVTQMGQEVILRCVPISNHLYFYWYRQILGQKVEFLVSFYNNEISEKSEIFDDQFSVERPDGSNFTLKIRSTKLEDSAMYFCASIRTYNEQFFGPGTRLTVL.

This rearrangement joins TRBV4-1 to TRBJ1-3, with no clear D. The V gene lost 4 bases and the J gene lost 7 bases, with 8 bases spanning the gap. The CDR3 runs 12 residues. Germline V gene data show CDR1 as MGHRA and CDR2 as YSYEKL. The CDR3 DNA reads TGCGCCAGCAGCCCCTCGGGGAACACCATATATTTT. It encodes CASSPSGNTIYF.

The rearrangement uses TRBV5-4 and TRBJ1-1; D call uncertain. Germline CDR1 reads SGHNT; CDR2 reads YYREEE (reference sequence). Trimming took off 1 base at V and 4 bases at J, with 20 bases between the two ends. This CDR3 region has 17 residues. The CDR3 spells CASSLLSWQPSVTEAFF. The CDR3 DNA reads as TGTGCCAGCAGCTTGTTGTCCTGGCAGCCGAGTGTCACTGAAGCTTTCTTT.

The chain uses TRBV7-8 and TRBJ2-5; 9 positions match TRBD2. Germline V lookup: CDR1 SGHVS, CDR2 FQNEAQ. Trimming cost V 5 bases and J 4 bases; bases outside gene matches: 8. This CDR3 has 15 amino acids. The CDR3 DNA reads as TGTGCCAGCAGCCCAGAGGTTAGCGGGAGAGAGACCCAGTACTTC. Translated: CASSPEVSGRETQYF.

The chain links TRBV29-1 to TRBJ2-7; 9 nucleotides agree with TRBD2. The CDR3 totals 15 residues. Losses at the gene ends were 1 base for V and 2 bases for J; bases not matched to a gene: 6. Germline values: CDR1 SQVTM, CDR2 ANQGSEA. This CDR3 reads CSVEVSVAGAYEQYF. The CDR3 DNA is TGCAGCGTTGAAGTATCGGTAGCGGGAGCCTACGAGCAGTACTTC.

The chain couples TRBV7-2 to TRBJ2-1; TRBD2 aligns across 9 bases. CDR1 is SGHTA and CDR2 is FQGNSA in the germline V gene. The CDR3 extends over 14 amino acids. J was trimmed by 3 bases and V by 5 bases; bases with no gene match: 2. The CDR3 here is CASSHSGGYNEQFF. For the CDR3, the DNA is TGTGCCAGCAGCCATAGCGGGGGCTACAATGAGCAGTTCTTC.

The chain combines TRBV5-5 with TRBJ2-7; D unclear. Germline V gene lookup returns CDR1 SGHKS and CDR2 YYEKEE (reference sequence). The V end was cut by 6 bases, the J end by 5 bases, with 12 bases between. The CDR3 is 12 residues long. The CDR3 nucleotides are TGTGCCAGCACCTTCAGTGGCCACGAGCAGTACTTC. Translation gives CASTFSGHEQYF. Based on the CDR3 plus reference TRBV5-5 and TRBJ2-7, the full variable domain is DAGVTQSPTHLIKTRGQQVTLRCSPISGHKSVSWYQQVLGQGPQFIFQYYEKEERGRGNFPDRFSARQFPNYSSELNVNALLLGDSALYLCASTFSGHEQYFGPGTRLTVT.

V gene TRBV19 combines with J gene TRBJ1-1; 8 bases align to TRBD1. Losses at the gene ends were 5 bases for V and 8 bases for J; bases not matched to a gene: 13. Germline-derived CDR1 and CDR2 are LNHDA and SQIVND (reference sequence). The CDR3 runs 15 residues. This CDR3 reads CASSPGTGVAVEAFF. The CDR3 nucleotides are TGTGCCAGTAGTCCCGGGACAGGCGTCGCAGTGGAAGCTTTCTTT.

V usage is TRBV2 and J usage is TRBJ1-5; possible D gene TRBD1, 5 bases. V lost 0 bases and J lost 5, with 14 bases in between. This CDR3 has 16 residues. Germline CDR1 SNHLY, CDR2 FYNNEI. CDR3 loop: CASSEAVAGSHQPQHF. CDR3 in DNA: TGTGCCAGCAGTGAAGCTGTGGCAGGGTCCCATCAGCCCCAGCATTTT.

V gene TRBV6-5 combines with J gene TRBJ1-3; D is undetermined. The length of the CDR3 is 16 residues. Germline CDR1 and CDR2: MNHEY and SVGAGI. Trimming shortened V by 2 bases and J by 0 bases, and 11 bases separated the two germline ends. CDR3 nucleotides: TGTGCCAGCAGTTACGTGGCTCCAGACTCTGGAAACACCATATATTTT. Translation gives CASSYVAPDSGNTIYF.

This clone was recorded once. The J gene is TRBJ2-1, the V gene TRBV11-2, with 7 bases aligning to TRBD2. The CDR3 is made up of 12 amino acids. Germline V gene sequence: CDR1 SGHAT, CDR2 FQNNGV. The ends lost 4 bases at V and 8 bases at J; junction bases unmatched: 2. DNA of the CDR3: TGTGCCAGCAGCTCCGGGGGGTATGAGCAGTTCTTC. This encodes CASSSGGYEQFF.

The V gene is TRBV4-1, the J gene TRBJ2-7; no firm D call. This CDR3 has 14 residues. The germline gives CDR1 MGHRA, CDR2 YSYEKL. Trimming left V 1 base short and J 2 bases short, with 9 bases between. CDR3 sequence reads: CASSQGLETYEQYF. The CDR3 coding sequence is TGCGCCAGCAGCCAAGGTCTGGAGACCTACGAGCAGTACTTC.

This chain connects TRBV19 to TRBJ2-7; D may be TRBD1 (5 bases). V was cut by 5 bases and J by 0 bases, with 20 bases left in between. Germline CDR1 is LNHDA and CDR2 is SQIVND (reference sequence). The CDR3 runs to 17 residues. CDR3 residues: CASSFREVGASSYEQYF. The CDR3 coding sequence is TGTGCCAGTAGTTTCCGAGAAGTTGGGGCGAGCTCCTACGAGCAGTACTTC.

The V gene is TRBV29-1, the J gene TRBJ1-2; no definite D call. The V and J ends lost 4 bases and 7 bases respectively, with 22 bases between them. The CDR3 has 15 residues. Germline-derived CDR1 and CDR2 are SQVTM and ANQGSEA. This chain's CDR3 is CSVVPPTGVDGGYTF. The CDR3 DNA sequence: TGCAGCGTTGTCCCCCCGACTGGGGTCGACGGTGGCTACACCTTC.

The rearrangement uses TRBV9 and TRBJ2-2; 12 nucleotides agree with TRBD2. The CDR3 runs 17 residues. Per germline, CDR1 SGDLS and CDR2 YYNGEE. J lost 3 bases, V lost 3 bases, and 6 bases had no gene match. The CDR3 nucleotides are TGTGCCAGCAGCGCCCCTAGCGGGAGGGCCGACACCGGGGAGCTGTTTTTT. Protein product: CASSAPSGRADTGELFF.

This chain joins TRBV5-1 and TRBJ2-5; 8 bases fit TRBD2. Trimming cost V 3 bases and J 3 bases; bases outside gene matches: 4. This CDR3 comprises 14 residues. Per germline, CDR1 SGHRS and CDR2 YFSETQ. Here the CDR3 reads CASSWGLGEETQYF. The CDR3 DNA follows: TGCGCCAGCAGCTGGGGACTAGGAGAAGAGACCCAGTACTTC.

The chain combines TRBV19 with TRBJ2-2; 10 nucleotides align to TRBD2. Germline V lookup: CDR1 LNHDA, CDR2 SQIVND (reference sequence). This CDR3 is 15 amino acids long. Trimming removed 9 bases from V and 1 base from J; junction bases left unmatched: 5. In DNA, the CDR3 is TGTGCCAGCACCTGGACTAGCGGGAACACCGGGGAGCTGTTTTTT. Translation: CASTWTSGNTGELFF.

V and J are TRBV28 and TRBJ1-2; the D gene is possibly TRBD1 (6 bases). The CDR3 length is 14 residues. Germline lookup yields CDR1 MDHEN and CDR2 SYDVKM. Deletions cut 0 bases from V and 8 bases from J, with 13 bases between. The CDR3 protein is CASSLWRGAEGYTF. The DNA of the CDR3 is TGTGCCAGCAGTTTATGGCGGGGGGCTGAGGGCTACACCTTC.

In regard to this clone: The germline gene is not matched at one end of the junction; a read error may be the cause. The V call is TRBV7-7, the J call TRBJ2-1, with D perhaps matching TRBD1 (5 bases). CDR1 and CDR2 (germline): SSHAT, FNYEAQ (reference sequence). This CDR3 comprises 14 residues. The DNA of the CDR3 is TGTGCTAGCAGCTTAGCAGGGTCCTACAATGAGCAGTTCTTC. As protein: CASSLAGSYNEQFF.

This clone was found once. The chain has TRBV7-8 and TRBJ2-5; 10 bases fit TRBD1. Germline loops: CDR1 SGHVS, CDR2 FQNEAQ. The junction had 15 bases not matched to a gene; V was cut back by 4 bases and J by 4 bases. The CDR3 is 18 amino acids. This CDR3 is CASSSAEDRGVVGETQYF. The CDR3 bases are TGTGCCAGCAGCTCCGCCGAGGACAGGGGGGTCGTAGGAGAGACCCAGTACTTC.